The 7 T cell receptor beta chains below were found in one sample sequenced in a study of control samples from healthy donors and cancer patients. Here immunoSEQ multiplex PCR was the method, and the copy in TCRdb shows in-frame clones only, minus some. The table shows 170,000 or so clones, with roughly 94% occurring only once. The sample taken for sequencing was blood. These receptors were collected from a young woman in good health.

This rearrangement joins TRBV28 to TRBJ2-2, with D perhaps matching TRBD1 or TRBD2 (5 bases each). CDR3 length: 20 residues. Germline-derived CDR1 and CDR2 are MDHEN and SYDVKM. Trimming removed 0 bases from V and 5 bases from J, with 25 bases in between. CDR3 sequence reads: CASSLWNVLLLGPGTGELFF. The CDR3, as DNA: TGTGCCAGCAGTTTATGGAACGTTCTTCTCTTGGGACCGGGGACCGGGGAGCTGTTTTTT.

V usage is TRBV27 and J usage is TRBJ1-4; D unresolved. This CDR3 has 15 amino acids. Trimming stripped 4 bases from V and 0 bases from J, with 9 bases between. Per the germline V gene, CDR1 is MNHEY and CDR2 is SMNVEV (reference sequence). CDR3 bases: TGTGCCAGCAGTTCAGTATCTGCAACTAATGAAAAACTGTTTTTT. Protein sequence: CASSSVSATNEKLFF.

The chain is built from TRBV27 and TRBJ2-1; 15 nucleotides line up with TRBD2. This CDR3 contains 18 residues. The trim removed 6 bases at V and 4 bases at J, leaving 10 bases unmatched. The germline V gene encodes CDR1 MNHEY and CDR2 SMNVEV (reference sequence). CDR3 sequence: CASSKGLAGGLRYNEQFF. The CDR3, as DNA: TGTGCCAGCAGCAAGGGACTAGCGGGGGGTCTCAGGTACAATGAGCAGTTCTTC.

The chain carries TRBV15 and TRBJ2-5, with D hard to call. The CDR3 spans 15 residues. The germline V gene encodes CDR1 LNHNV and CDR2 YYDKDF (reference sequence). Trimming left V 5 bases short and J 7 bases short, with 20 bases between. CDR3 sequence (DNA): TGTGCCACCAGCCCCCTAGGACGTGCTCTGGGGACCCAGTACTTC. This encodes CATSPLGRALGTQYF. Combining the CDR3 with reference TRBV15 and TRBJ2-5 gives the whole variable domain DAMVIQNPRYQVTQFGKPVTLSCSQTLNHNVMYWYQQKSSQAPKLLFHYYDKDFNNEADTPDNFQSRRPNTSFCFLDIRSPGLGDTAMYLCATSPLGRALGTQYFGPGTRLLVL.

This chain connects TRBV4-3 to TRBJ1-1; no firm D call. Between the trimmed V and J ends, which lost 0 bases and 0 bases, there was a span of 8 bases. CDR1 is LGHNA and CDR2 is YSLEER in the germline V gene. The CDR3 covers 15 residues. The CDR3 spells CASSQDFTMNTEAFF. CDR3 sequence (DNA): TGCGCCAGCAGCCAAGATTTTACGATGAACACTGAAGCTTTCTTT.

CDR3 in DNA: TGCAGCGTCCTTTACGGACAGGGCTACGAGCAGTACTTC. Translated, it gives CSVLYGQGYEQYF. The chain carries TRBV29-1 and TRBJ2-7, with 8 nucleotides matching TRBD1. Per germline, CDR1 SQVTM and CDR2 ANQGSEA. This CDR3 has 13 residues. The junction had 7 bases not matched to a gene; V was cut back by 6 bases and J by 3 bases.

The chain is built from TRBV12-3 or TRBV12-4 and TRBJ1-5; D unclear. CDR3 length: 13 amino acids. V gave up 3 bases and J gave up 3 bases, with 6 bases separating them. The CDR3 reads CASSLKINQPQHF. As DNA, the CDR3 is TGTGCCAGCAGTTTGAAGATCAATCAGCCCCAGCATTTT.